This TCR beta chain was profiled in a study of blood T cell repertoires in COVID-19. Turning to the study itself: The samples span acute and convalescent COVID-19 from the United States, Italy and Spain. Nucleic acid was either cDNA or gDNA, and it came from T cells, B-cell-depleted T cells, or PBMCs.

In the original workflow: Amplified reference gene primers provided the basis for estimating nucleated cell counts. Sequenced by immunoSEQ multiplex PCR; TCRdb stores in-frame clones only, minus some. The V and J calls and clone size were taken over from that table, and D and trimming were inferred from the DNA. Of over 300,000 clones in the sample, about 89% were seen once. V lost 4 bases, J lost 3 bases, and 2 bases stayed unmatched. Germline CDR1 is SGHTS and CDR2 is YDEGEE. The CDR3 contains 15 residues. This rearrangement joins TRBV5-8 to TRBJ2-5; the match to TRBD2 covers 14 bases. The sequence derives from a man aged 18 to 29 who had recovered from COVID-19. The sequencing input was peripheral blood. The CDR3 DNA follows: TGTGCCAGCAGCCGGGGACTAGCGGGAGAAGAGACCCAGTACTTC. Protein product: CASSRGLAGEETQYF.